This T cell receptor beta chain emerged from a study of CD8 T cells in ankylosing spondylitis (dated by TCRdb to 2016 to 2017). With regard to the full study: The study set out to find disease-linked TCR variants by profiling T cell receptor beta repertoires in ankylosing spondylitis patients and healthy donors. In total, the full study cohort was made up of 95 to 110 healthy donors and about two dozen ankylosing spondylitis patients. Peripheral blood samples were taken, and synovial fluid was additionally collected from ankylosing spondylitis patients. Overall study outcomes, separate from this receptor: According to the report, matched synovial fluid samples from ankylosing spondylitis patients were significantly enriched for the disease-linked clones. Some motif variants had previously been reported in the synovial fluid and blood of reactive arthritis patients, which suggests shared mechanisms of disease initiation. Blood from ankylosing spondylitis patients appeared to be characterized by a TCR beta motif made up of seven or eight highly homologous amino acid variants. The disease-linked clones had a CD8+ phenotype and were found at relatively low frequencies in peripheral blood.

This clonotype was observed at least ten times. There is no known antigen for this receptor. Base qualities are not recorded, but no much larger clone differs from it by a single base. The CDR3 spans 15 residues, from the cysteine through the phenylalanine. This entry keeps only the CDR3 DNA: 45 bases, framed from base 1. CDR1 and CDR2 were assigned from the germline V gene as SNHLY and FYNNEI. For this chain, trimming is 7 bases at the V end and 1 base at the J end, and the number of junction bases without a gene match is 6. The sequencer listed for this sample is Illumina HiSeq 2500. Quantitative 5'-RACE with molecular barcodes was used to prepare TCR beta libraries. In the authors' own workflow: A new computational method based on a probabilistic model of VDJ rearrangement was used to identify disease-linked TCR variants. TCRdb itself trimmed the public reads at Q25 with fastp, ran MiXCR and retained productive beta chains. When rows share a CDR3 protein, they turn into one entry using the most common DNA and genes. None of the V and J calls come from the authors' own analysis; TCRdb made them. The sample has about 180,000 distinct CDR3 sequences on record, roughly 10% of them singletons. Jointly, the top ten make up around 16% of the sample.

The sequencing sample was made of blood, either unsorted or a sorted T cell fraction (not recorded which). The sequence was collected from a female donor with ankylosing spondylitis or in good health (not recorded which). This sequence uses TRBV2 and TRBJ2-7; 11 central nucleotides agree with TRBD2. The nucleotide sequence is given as TGTGCCAGCAATCCCGGGACTAGCGGTTCCTACGAGCAGTACTTC. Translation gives CASNPGTSGSYEQYF. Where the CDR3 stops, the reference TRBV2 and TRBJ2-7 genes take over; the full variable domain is EPEVTQTPSHQVTQMGQEVILRCVPISNHLYFYWYRQILGQKVEFLVSFYNNEISEKSEIFDDQFSVERPDGSNFTLKIRSTKLEDSAMYFCASNPGTSGSYEQYFGPGTRLTVT.